The 11 T cell receptor beta chains reported below all come from one sample, sequenced in a study of shared clonotypes between healthy human individuals. Libraries were prepared by immunoSEQ multiplex PCR; TCRdb keeps only in-frame clonotypes and omits some of them. The sample comprises over 750,000 clones, approximately 97% of which are singletons, and about 0.22% rests with the top ten. CD45RO-negative CD8 cells positively selected for CCR7 made up the naive population, which excluded terminally differentiated effector memory CD45RA+ cells. Material for sequencing was naive CD8+ T cells sorted from blood. Receptors were obtained from a man between 25 and 39 years old in good health.

The DNA of the CDR3 is TGTGCCAGCAGCTTAACACAGGGGATCAATGAGCAGTTCTTC. Translating gives CASSLTQGINEQFF. The chain joins TRBV7-9 to TRBJ2-1, with 7 bases matching TRBD1. The CDR3 loop spans 14 amino acids. The V gene end was trimmed by 2 bases and the J gene end by 6 bases; junction bases not matched to a gene: 4. Germline V lookup: CDR1 SEHNR, CDR2 FQNEAQ (reference sequence).

V is TRBV2 and J is TRBJ2-7; the D gene is possibly TRBD1 (6 bases). CDR3 length equals 15 residues. Germline-derived CDR1 and CDR2 are SNHLY and FYNNEI. Deletions cut 7 bases from V and 1 base from J, with 17 bases between. In DNA, the CDR3 is TGTGCCAGCACAGGGGATGGCGGCCAATCCTACGAGCAGTACTTC. Encoded protein: CASTGDGGQSYEQYF.

The rearrangement uses TRBV7-8 and TRBJ2-7; possible D gene TRBD1, 5 bases. CDR1 is SGHVS, CDR2 FQNEAQ, per germline. The length of the CDR3 is 16 residues. The V end lost 1 base, the J end lost 0 bases, and 13 bases lay between the germline ends. CDR3 protein: CASSLDRWMSSYEQYF. CDR3 DNA: TGTGCCAGCAGCTTAGACAGGTGGATGAGCTCCTACGAGCAGTACTTC.

The chain recombines TRBV7-9 with TRBJ2-1, with TRBD2 identical over 9 bases. The CDR3 extends over 17 amino acids. Germline V lookup: CDR1 SEHNR, CDR2 FQNEAQ (reference sequence). With 6 bases clipped from V and 0 bases from J, the junction kept 9 bases outside the gene matches. The CDR3 DNA reads as TGTGCCAGCAGACTAGGACTAGCGAGCAGCTCCTACAATGAGCAGTTCTTC. This codes for CASRLGLASSSYNEQFF.

As regards this clone: Other DNA sequences in this specimen translate into the identical CDR3. V is TRBV29-1 and J is TRBJ1-1; D is unclear. With 5 bases removed from V and 0 bases from J, the gap between germline ends came to 7 bases. Per germline, CDR1 SQVTM and CDR2 ANQGSEA. CDR3 length: 12 amino acids. Written as DNA, the CDR3 is TGCAGCGTTAGACGGCTGAACACTGAAGCTTTCTTT. Its protein is CSVRRLNTEAFF.

This sequence joins TRBV11-2 and TRBJ2-1; 11 positions match TRBD2. The junction had 7 bases not matched to a gene; V was cut back by 3 bases and J by 3 bases. This CDR3 comprises 17 residues. Germline CDR1 reads SGHAT; CDR2 reads FQNNGV. CDR3 coding DNA: TGTGCCAGCAGCTTGCGACTAGCGGGACGGCTCTACAATGAGCAGTTCTTC. Its protein is CASSLRLAGRLYNEQFF.

This CDR3 reads CASSATSGSRNEQFF. CDR3 nucleotide sequence: TGTGCCAGCAGTGCTACTAGCGGGAGTCGGAATGAGCAGTTCTTC. V usage is TRBV6-1 and J usage is TRBJ2-1; 11 nucleotides align to TRBD2. The CDR3 length is 15 residues. CDR1 and CDR2 (germline): MNHNS, SASEGT. Trimming removed 4 bases from V and 7 bases from J; junction bases left unmatched: 6.

V gene TRBV7-9 combines with J gene TRBJ1-4, with TRBD1 identical over 7 bases. Per the germline V gene, CDR1 is SEHNR and CDR2 is FQNEAQ (reference sequence). CDR3 length equals 14 residues. The trim removed 6 bases at V and 4 bases at J, leaving 5 bases unmatched. The CDR3 is CASRPTGVNEKLFF. In DNA, the CDR3 is TGTGCCAGCAGGCCCACAGGGGTTAATGAAAAACTGTTTTTT.

The rearrangement links TRBV4-1 to TRBJ2-1; TRBD2 is a possible D gene (6 bases). Between the trimmed V and J ends, which lost 5 bases and 2 bases, there was a span of 19 bases. Germline-derived CDR1 and CDR2 are MGHRA and YSYEKL. The CDR3 is 17 residues long. The CDR3 spells CASSAAQGGSAYNEQFF. Written as DNA, the CDR3 is TGCGCCAGCAGCGCGGCCCAAGGAGGGAGTGCCTACAATGAGCAGTTCTTC.

This clone was seen a handful of times. V gene TRBV18 combines with J gene TRBJ2-2, with D perhaps matching TRBD2 (5 bases). Germline values: CDR1 KGHSH, CDR2 LQKENI. With 0 bases removed from V and 3 bases from J, the gap between germline ends came to 14 bases. The CDR3 spans 17 residues. The CDR3 is CASSPPQSGFDTGELFF. DNA for the CDR3: TGTGCCAGCTCACCACCGCAATCGGGATTCGACACCGGGGAGCTGTTTTTT.

The V call is TRBV13, the J call TRBJ2-1; no reliable D call. The CDR3 extends over 14 amino acids. Trimming took off 1 base at V and 4 bases at J, with 8 bases between the two ends. CDR1 is PRHDT and CDR2 is FYEKMQ in the germline V gene (reference sequence). The CDR3 nucleotides are TGTGCCAGCAGCTTAGTACAAGGGTACAATGAGCAGTTCTTC. This codes for CASSLVQGYNEQFF.